This is a list of T cell receptor beta chains from one sample in a study of blood T cell repertoires in COVID-19. Here immunoSEQ multiplex PCR was the method, and the copy in TCRdb shows in-frame clones only, minus some. The sample yields about 210,000 clones, 85% seen once. Material for sequencing was PBMCs or T cells enriched from blood (not recorded which). Receptors were obtained from a middle-aged man who had recovered from COVID-19. CDR3s leave out the opening cysteine and the closing phenylalanine or tryptophan. D genes are given only for firm matches.

>TRBV6-6|TRBD1
ASIRDRGRDTQY
>TRBV30|.
AWDSLYNSPLH
>TRBV7-9|TRBD1
ASSQTGTGLQETQY
>TRBV2|TRBD1
ASRPGQGRQPQH
>TRBV19|.
ASSITGAAGELF
>TRBV7-9|.
ASSLESGTGELF
>TRBV28|.
ASSLEVRGDTQY
>TRBV5-8|.
ASSPLASSHQPQH
>TRBV9|TRBD1
ASSATGDNYEQY
>TRBV4-1|.
ASSPAGGTDTQY
>TRBV11-3|TRBD2
ASSHASGYEQY
>TRBV4-1|.
ASSQEAASYEQY
>TRBV5-5|.
ASSLGLDRNYEQY
>TRBV18|TRBD2
ASSPTSGFQETQY
>TRBV6-5|TRBD1
ASSRTSGTGKY
>TRBV5-1|TRBD1
ASSPRTGGYGYT
>TRBV6-5|.
ASSYISNQPQH
>TRBV4-1|TRBD1
ASSPLGQALPYEQY
>TRBV5-6|.
ASSLGAGYGYT
>TRBV11-2|TRBD1
ASSMAGGQETQY
>TRBV19|.
ASSTPGGNAKNIQY
>TRBV5-1|TRBD2
ASSLSSGSEETQY
>TRBV30|.
AWSNRVSNEQF
>TRBV4-2|.
ASSQVSTSLVSDTQY
>TRBV10-3|TRBD1
AIKRAGGYEQY
>TRBV7-8|TRBD1
ASSLDAGGVGGYT
>TRBV5-8|.
ASSRQYGTGNTIY
>TRBV6-5|TRBD1
ASSFNTGTGGTEAF
>TRBV6-1|TRBD2
ASSELAGADTQY
>TRBV29-1|TRBD2
SVEDGSGRGYEQY
>TRBV27|.
ASSLGGIFTGELF
>TRBV18|TRBD1
ASSPGQNEKLF
>TRBV2|TRBD2
ASRIQAGVIDEQY
>TRBV5-1|TRBD1
ASSNGQGGGYEQY
>TRBV5-1|TRBD2
ASSLDRLAGGSTQY
>TRBV24-1|.
ATSQGPGELF
>TRBV18|.
ASSAAEKLF
>TRBV9|.
ASSGGRLGRIATEAF
>TRBV18|TRBD2
ASSPPSGMVADGELF
>TRBV19|.
ASKLEGGGPSYEQY
>TRBV9|TRBD1
ASSGQGSNEQY
>TRBV12-3/TRBV12-4|.
ASSFQMQETQY
>TRBV9|.
ASSSRGGDGYT